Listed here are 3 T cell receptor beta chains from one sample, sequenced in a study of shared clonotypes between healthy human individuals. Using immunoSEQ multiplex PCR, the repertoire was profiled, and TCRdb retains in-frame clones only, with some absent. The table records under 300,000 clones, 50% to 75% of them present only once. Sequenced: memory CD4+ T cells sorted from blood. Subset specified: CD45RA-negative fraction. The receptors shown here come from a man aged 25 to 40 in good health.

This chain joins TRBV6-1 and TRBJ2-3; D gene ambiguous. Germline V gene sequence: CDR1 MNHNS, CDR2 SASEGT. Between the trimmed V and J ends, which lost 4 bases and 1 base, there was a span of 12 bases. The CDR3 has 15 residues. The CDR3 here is CASSVETGRTDTQYF. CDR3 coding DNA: TGTGCCAGCAGTGTCGAGACGGGTCGCACAGATACGCAGTATTTT.

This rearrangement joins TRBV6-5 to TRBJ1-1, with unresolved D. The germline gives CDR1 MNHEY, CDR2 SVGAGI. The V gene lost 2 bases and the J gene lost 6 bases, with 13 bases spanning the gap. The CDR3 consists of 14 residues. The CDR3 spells CASSYNSIGAEAFF. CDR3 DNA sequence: TGTGCCAGCAGTTACAACTCTATCGGGGCTGAAGCTTTCTTT.

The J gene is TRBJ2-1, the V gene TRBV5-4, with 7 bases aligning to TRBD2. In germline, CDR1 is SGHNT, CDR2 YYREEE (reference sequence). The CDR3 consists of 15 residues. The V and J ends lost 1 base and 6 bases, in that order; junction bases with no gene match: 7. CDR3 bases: TGTGCCAGCAGCTTGACGTCTAGCGGAACCAATGAGCAGTTCTTC. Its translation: CASSLTSSGTNEQFF.